This TCR beta chain was found in a study of response to subunit inactivated influenza vaccine. This clonotype was picked up a small number of times. The target antigen is unknown. TCRdb called the RT-PCR reads again in MiXCR, with one record for every CDR3 protein. The table lists hundreds of thousands of distinct CDR3 sequences, around 13% of them singletons. Points from the study as a whole: Few new T cells, the authors suggested, are recruited by each seasonal influenza vaccination.

V was clipped by 4 bases and J by 1 base; unmatched bases: 6. CDR1 and CDR2 (germline): SGHRS, YFSETQ. This CDR3 comprises 15 residues. Specimen: PBMCs from blood, collected more than 35 days after vaccination. The chain joins TRBV5-1 to TRBJ2-3; 7 bases are a match to TRBD1. The origin of this receptor is a man aged 45-65 years who received an inactivated influenza vaccine. The CDR3 DNA sequence: TGCGCCAGCAGCAAACAGGGGCCCGGCACAGATACGCAGTATTTT. It yields the protein CASSKQGPGTDTQYF.